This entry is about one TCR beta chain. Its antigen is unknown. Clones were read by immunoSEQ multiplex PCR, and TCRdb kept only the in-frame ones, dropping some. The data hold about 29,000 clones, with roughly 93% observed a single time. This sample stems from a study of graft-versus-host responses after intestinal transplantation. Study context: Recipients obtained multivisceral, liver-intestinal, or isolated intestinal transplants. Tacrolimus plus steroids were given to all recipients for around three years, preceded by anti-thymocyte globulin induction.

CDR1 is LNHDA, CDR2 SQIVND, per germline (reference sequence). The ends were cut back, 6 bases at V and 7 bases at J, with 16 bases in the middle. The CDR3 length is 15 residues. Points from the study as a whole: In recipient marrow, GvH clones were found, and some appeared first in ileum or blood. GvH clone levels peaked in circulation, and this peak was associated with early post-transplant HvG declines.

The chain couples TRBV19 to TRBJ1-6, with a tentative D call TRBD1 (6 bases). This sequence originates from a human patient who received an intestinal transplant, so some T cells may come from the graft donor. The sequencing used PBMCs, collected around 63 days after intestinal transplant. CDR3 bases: TGTGCCAGTAGATCCCCAACAGGGATGAATTCACCCCTCCACTTT. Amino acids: CASRSPTGMNSPLHF.